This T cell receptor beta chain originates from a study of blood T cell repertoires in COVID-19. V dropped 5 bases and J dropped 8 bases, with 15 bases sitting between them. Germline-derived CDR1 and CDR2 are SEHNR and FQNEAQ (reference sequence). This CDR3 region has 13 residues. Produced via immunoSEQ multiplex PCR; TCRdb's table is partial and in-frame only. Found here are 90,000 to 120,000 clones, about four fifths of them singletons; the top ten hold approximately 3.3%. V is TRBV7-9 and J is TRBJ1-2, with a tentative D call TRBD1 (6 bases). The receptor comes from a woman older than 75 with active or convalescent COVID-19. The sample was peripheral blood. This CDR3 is CASSGGQTGGYTF. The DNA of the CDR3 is TGTGCCAGCAGCGGAGGACAGACGGGAGGCTACACCTTC.